In its sample, the clone carrying this T cell receptor (beta chain) was seen once. V lost 8 bases and J 2 bases, leaving 12 bases between the germline ends. CDR1 is MNHNS, CDR2 SASEGT, per germline. The CDR3 length is 13 residues. This record belongs to a study of CD4 and CD8 cells across lung adenocarcinoma regions. TCRdb re-derived calls from the PCR reads in MiXCR, one entry per CDR3 protein. The table has about 3,300 distinct CDR3 sequences, 64% seen once. The patients had localized lung adenocarcinoma, a non-small cell subtype. Sample: CD4+ T cells from the margin of a lung tumor. V is TRBV6-1 and J is TRBJ1-2; no firm D call. This clonotype originated in a female donor with lung adenocarcinoma. The CD4 and CD8 labels of this study may be unreliable. CDR3 sequence: CASAQVGNYGYTF. The CDR3 bases are TGTGCCAGCGCCCAGGTCGGAAACTATGGCTACACCTTC.